Listed below are T cell receptor beta chains from one sample, sequenced in a study of immune evolution from preneoplasia to lung adenocarcinoma. Profiling relied on immunoSEQ multiplex PCR, and the TCRdb table lists in-frame clones only, not all of them. The sample includes about 12,000 clones, over 65% of them seen just once. Material for sequencing was FFPE tissue from an adenomatous hyperplasia lung lesion. All receptors come from a person aged 50-75 years with lung adenocarcinoma. Each CDR3 is given without its conserved first and last residue.

V gene	CDR3 protein
TRBV2	ASSFGGVSSPLH
TRBV29-1	SVGGGYTEAF
TRBV9	ASSVTGRENNEQF
TRBV18	ASSPQGDGYT
TRBV28	ASFQRVAEAF
TRBV5-6	ASSWTDPSSYEQY
TRBV4-1	ASSQGQGSSYNEQF
TRBV6-5	ASSYSAGDGQPQH
TRBV5-1	ASGPWTGADEQY
TRBV30	AWSNAGGENTGELF
TRBV6-4	ASNTPQVSWAYNEQF
TRBV5-1	ASSDMDRGYTGELF
TRBV12-5	ASGSGQGNNQPQH
TRBV10-2	ASSPRTKTYEQY
TRBV5-1	ASSLGGVADEQF
TRBV11-3	ASSFSGRAAEQF
TRBV6-5	ASSYSMRGDGYT
TRBV27	ASSPVQGVPLAKNIQY
TRBV27	ASSPFSRETGELF
TRBV5-1	ASSFNRLGSTDTQY
TRBV7-9	ASSFTDRGTEAF
TRBV5-1	ASSLGNGPGETQY
TRBV10-3	AISESGNVYGYT
TRBV5-1	ASSLAGGYTEAF
TRBV14	ASSQAPGTGINTGELF
TRBV7-2	ASSLGLAKTQY
TRBV28	ASGRGGNSNQPQH
TRBV5-4	ASSHRGGGGETQY
TRBV5-4	ASSEPGLAGGEGNEQF
TRBV11-1	ASKGIRDFTEAF
TRBV7-8	ASSSSGLANTGELF
TRBV7-2	ASSPGSTNEKLF
TRBV30	AWNTAGGSAEQY
TRBV6-5	ASSPIGRNNEQF
TRBV6-6	ASRGQVASYEQY
TRBV5-6	ASSLLLAGSTGELF
TRBV19	ASSSQGAQPQH
TRBV27	ASGRTSYEQY
TRBV11-3	ASSDGSGGTLRNNEQF